The 22 T cell receptor beta chains below were found in one sample sequenced in a study of blood T cells in healthy people across ages. A J-beta primer mix and a sample-barcoded 5' primer were used in a second PCR of about 7 to 12 cycles. TCRdb reprocessed the 5' RACE reads with MiXCR, giving one entry per CDR3 protein. The sample contains over 1.5 million distinct CDR3 sequences, around 48% of which appear only once. The sequencing input was blood. These receptors were obtained from a woman in her thirties or forties in good health.

The chain carries TRBV23-1 and TRBJ2-5; D possibly corresponds to TRBD1 (5 bases). The DNA end is more similar to TRBJ2-7, so the J call may be wrong. TRBV23-1 is an ORF, and what it does is uncertain. The length of the CDR3 is 15 residues. The CDR3: CASSQGADKGYEQYF. The DNA of the CDR3 is TGCGCCAGCAGTCAAGGCGCAGATAAGGGGTACGAGCAGTACTTC.

CDR3 residues: CSATRGVNTEAFF. In DNA, the CDR3 is TGCAGTGCTACAAGGGGCGTGAACACTGAAGCTTTCTTT. This chain connects TRBV20-1 to TRBJ1-1; weak D call: TRBD1 (5 bases). The CDR3 is made up of 13 amino acids. Germline lookup yields CDR1 DFQATT and CDR2 SNEGSKA (reference sequence). With 4 bases removed from V and 0 bases from J, the gap between germline ends came to 9 bases.

This chain uses TRBV28 with TRBJ2-2, with D perhaps given as TRBD1 or TRBD2 (5 bases each). This CDR3 spans 16 amino acids. The V gene's germline CDR1 is MDHEN and CDR2 SYDVKM. Trimming left V 3 bases short and J 4 bases short, with 15 bases between. The CDR3 DNA is TGTGCCAGCAGTTTCGCGCTGGGTGGGGGCACCGGGGAGCTGTTTTTT. It translates to CASSFALGGGTGELFF.

The sample holds a few counts of this clonotype. This sequence joins TRBV28 and TRBJ1-2; D remains ambiguous. V was trimmed by 5 bases and J by 7 bases, leaving 14 bases between them. The CDR3 has 13 amino acids. Germline lookup yields CDR1 MDHEN and CDR2 SYDVKM. The CDR3 DNA is TGTGCCAGCAGTGCCGTTCTCTCGTGTGGCTACACCTTC. Translated: CASSAVLSCGYTF.

The rearrangement joins TRBV6-1 to TRBJ2-5; 9 positions agree with TRBD2. The DNA end is a closer match to TRBJ2-7, so the J assignment may be wrong. This CDR3 has 15 residues. CDR1 and CDR2 (germline): MNHNS, SASEGT. CDR3 sequence reads: CASSERREGRYEQYF. CDR3 DNA: TGTGCCAGCAGTGAGAGGCGGGAGGGTAGGTACGAGCAGTACTTC.

In this sample, this clonotype turned up a few times. V usage is TRBV7-2 and J usage is TRBJ1-2; perhaps TRBD1 as D (5 bases). Germline CDR1 reads SGHTA; CDR2 reads FQGNSA. The CDR3 runs 16 residues. Trimming stripped 1 base from V and 2 bases from J, with 14 bases between. The CDR3: CASSLGYRQTNYGYTF. The CDR3 DNA sequence: TGTGCCAGCAGCTTAGGGTATAGACAGACGAACTATGGCTACACCTTC. The variable domain in full, with the rest retrieved from reference TRBV7-2 and TRBJ1-2, is GAGVSQSPSNKVTEKGKDVELRCDPISGHTALYWYRQSLGQGLEFLIYFQGNSAPDKSGLPSDRFSAERTGGSVSTLTIQRTQQEDSAVYLCASSLGYRQTNYGYTFGSGTRLTVV.

This chain uses TRBV10-3 with TRBJ2-3; 9 bases fit TRBD2. The germline gives CDR1 ENHRY, CDR2 SYGVKD. The CDR3 totals 17 residues. V shed 3 bases, J shed 4 bases, and the junction held 11 bases outside the gene matches. CDR3 sequence: CAISDLAGSRSADTQYF. DNA for the CDR3: TGTGCCATCAGTGATCTAGCGGGGTCGAGAAGCGCAGATACGCAGTATTTT.

The chain is built from TRBV10-3 and TRBJ1-2; weak D call: TRBD1 (6 bases). The CDR3 runs 16 residues. Germline V gene sequence: CDR1 ENHRY, CDR2 SYGVKD. V was trimmed by 7 bases and J by 3 bases, leaving 21 bases between them. CDR3 residues: CAIKSSGRGRDYGYTF. The CDR3 DNA sequence: TGTGCCATCAAATCGAGCGGGCGGGGGCGAGACTATGGCTACACCTTC.

In DNA, the CDR3 is TGTGCCAGCAGTGAGGCAGGAGCCTCCGGGGGCTACACCTTC. Its protein product is CASSEAGASGGYTF. The chain links TRBV6-4 to TRBJ1-2; D remains ambiguous. V was shortened by 3 bases and J by 8 bases, with 16 bases between the two germline ends. The CDR3 spans 14 residues. Germline CDR1 reads MRHNA; CDR2 reads SNTAGT.

The V and J genes are TRBV20-1 and TRBJ1-2; tentatively, D is TRBD1 (5 bases). V lost 0 bases, J lost 8 bases, and 19 bases lay in between. The CDR3 is 15 residues long. The germline CDR1 and CDR2 sequences are DFQATT and SNEGSKA (reference sequence). DNA of the CDR3: TGCAGTGCTAGAGATCTTAGGACGTCAAAGGGGGGCTACACCTTC. Translated: CSARDLRTSKGGYTF.

The chain couples TRBV27 to TRBJ2-4, with D possibly being TRBD1 (6 bases). Between the trimmed V and J ends, which lost 5 bases and 5 bases, there was a span of 22 bases. This CDR3 spans 17 amino acids. Germline CDR1 MNHEY, CDR2 SMNVEV (reference sequence). The CDR3 DNA follows: TGTGCCAGCAGTATGGGGCCTAACAGGGATATGCAAAACATTCAGTACTTC. It is translated as CASSMGPNRDMQNIQYF.

The V call is TRBV14, the J call TRBJ2-5; perhaps TRBD1 as D (5 bases). In germline, CDR1 is SGHDN, CDR2 FVKESK. The CDR3 extends over 14 amino acids. V dropped 2 bases and J dropped 0 bases, with 7 bases sitting between them. The CDR3 bases are TGTGCCAGCAGCCAACTGACAGACCAAGAGACCCAGTACTTC. It yields the protein CASSQLTDQETQYF. Supplemented by reference TRBV14 and TRBJ2-5, the full variable domain reads EAGVTQFPSHSVIEKGQTVTLRCDPISGHDNLYWYRRVMGKEIKFLLHFVKESKQDESGMPNNRFLAERTGGTYSTLKVQPAELEDSGVYFCASSQLTDQETQYFGPGTRLLVL.

This sequence joins TRBV4-3 and TRBJ2-4, with D unresolved. V shed 0 bases and J shed 3 bases, with 15 bases lying between them. From germline, CDR1 is LGHNA and CDR2 YSLEER. The CDR3 runs to 17 residues. The CDR3 here is CASSQDLIPSGKNIQYF. The CDR3 DNA reads as TGCGCCAGCAGCCAAGATCTAATTCCGTCGGGCAAAAACATTCAGTACTTC.

This clonotype was observed a few times. The chain joins TRBV20-1 to TRBJ1-2; D not certain. Germline CDR1 and CDR2: DFQATT and SNEGSKA (reference sequence). Trimming stripped 1 base from V and 3 bases from J, with 6 bases between. This CDR3 region has 12 residues. The CDR3 sequence: CSARGLYYGYTF. CDR3 sequence (DNA): TGCAGTGCTAGAGGCCTGTACTATGGCTACACCTTC.

The J gene is TRBJ1-2, the V gene TRBV12-3 or TRBV12-4, with 10 nucleotides matching TRBD1. The CDR3 runs 15 residues. After removal of 4 bases from V and 8 bases from J, the junction contained 10 bases not matched to a gene. The CDR3 loop is CASSSLGTGDRGYTF. CDR3 DNA sequence: TGTGCCAGCAGTTCCTTGGGGACAGGGGATCGAGGCTACACCTTC.

The V gene is TRBV4-1, the J gene TRBJ1-2; D is ambiguous. V shed 1 base and J shed 7 bases, with 13 bases lying between them. The CDR3 runs to 14 residues. Germline V gives CDR1 MGHRA, CDR2 YSYEKL. This CDR3 reads CASSQVRDRSGYTF. The DNA for the CDR3 is TGCGCCAGCAGCCAAGTTAGGGATCGCAGTGGCTACACCTTC.

V is TRBV6-4 and J is TRBJ2-4, with TRBD2 matching over 8 bases. The ends lost 0 bases at V and 1 base at J; junction bases unmatched: 5. The CDR3 contains 17 residues. Looked up from germline, CDR1 is MRHNA and CDR2 is SNTAGT. CDR3 coding DNA: TGTGCCAGCAGTGACTCGGCTAGCGGGTTGGCCAAAAACATTCAGTACTTC. Translated: CASSDSASGLAKNIQYF.

This clonotype came up a few times. The chain has TRBV6-6 and TRBJ2-4; 11 bases fit TRBD1. Germline V gene lookup returns CDR1 MNHNY and CDR2 SVGAGI (reference sequence). The CDR3 consists of 17 residues. J was trimmed by 1 base and V by 7 bases; bases with no gene match: 9. CDR3 amino acids: CASNPRTGGFAKNIQYF. DNA of the CDR3: TGTGCCAGCAATCCCAGGACAGGGGGCTTCGCCAAAAACATTCAGTACTTC.

This chain uses TRBV12-3 or TRBV12-4 with TRBJ2-7, with 10 bases identical to TRBD1. This CDR3 is 16 amino acids long. After removal of 5 bases from V and 4 bases from J, the junction contained 11 bases not matched to a gene. CDR3 sequence (DNA): TGTGCCAGCAGTCCTAACTCGGGACAGGGGAATTACGAGCAGTACTTC. As protein: CASSPNSGQGNYEQYF.

The chain combines TRBV27 with TRBJ2-7, with 8 bases lining up with TRBD2. The CDR3 length is 13 residues. Trimming cost V 10 bases and J 1 base; bases outside gene matches: 6. Germline values: CDR1 MNHEY, CDR2 SMNVEV (reference sequence). CDR3 sequence: CAIGRGASYEQYF. The CDR3 DNA follows: TGTGCCATCGGGCGGGGGGCATCCTACGAGCAGTACTTC.

This rearrangement joins TRBV27 to TRBJ2-7; 12 bases map to TRBD1. The CDR3 length is 16 residues. Germline V gene lookup returns CDR1 MNHEY and CDR2 SMNVEV (reference sequence). Germline trimming cut 0 bases from V and 7 bases from J; bases unmatched to any gene: 7. CDR3 amino acids: CASSLSVGDRGQEQYF. CDR3 in DNA: TGTGCCAGCAGTTTATCAGTGGGGGACAGGGGGCAAGAGCAGTACTTC.

J is TRBJ2-3 and V is TRBV7-9; a possible D gene is TRBD2 (5 bases). This CDR3 contains 14 residues. Germline V gene sequence: CDR1 SEHNR, CDR2 FQNEAQ (reference sequence). V was shortened by 8 bases and J by 6 bases, with 18 bases between the two germline ends. For the CDR3, the DNA is TGTGCCAGCGGCCCCACGGGGTGGCCGGATACGCAGTATTTT. It is translated as CASGPTGWPDTQYF.